This paragraph covers one T cell receptor (beta chain) sequence. These data are taken from a study of blood T cell repertoires in COVID-19. At the level of the study: From T cells, B-cell-depleted T cells, or PBMCs came the material, which was cDNA or gDNA.

Some clones are missing from TCRdb's copy, which holds only in-frame ones; the method was immunoSEQ multiplex PCR. The sample has 95,000 to 150,000 clones, approximately 90% seen once. CDR3 length: 18 residues. V shed 6 bases and J 2 bases; nucleotides not matched to a gene: 12. CDR1 is SGHTA and CDR2 is FQGNSA in the germline V gene. The material sequenced was peripheral blood. The TCR originated in a middle-aged man with acute or convalescent COVID-19. The J gene is TRBJ2-5, the V gene TRBV7-2; 13 bases agree with TRBD2. This CDR3 is CASSFRGPGLAGQETQYF. CDR3 in DNA: TGTGCCAGCAGTTTCCGAGGACCGGGACTAGCGGGACAAGAGACCCAGTACTTC.